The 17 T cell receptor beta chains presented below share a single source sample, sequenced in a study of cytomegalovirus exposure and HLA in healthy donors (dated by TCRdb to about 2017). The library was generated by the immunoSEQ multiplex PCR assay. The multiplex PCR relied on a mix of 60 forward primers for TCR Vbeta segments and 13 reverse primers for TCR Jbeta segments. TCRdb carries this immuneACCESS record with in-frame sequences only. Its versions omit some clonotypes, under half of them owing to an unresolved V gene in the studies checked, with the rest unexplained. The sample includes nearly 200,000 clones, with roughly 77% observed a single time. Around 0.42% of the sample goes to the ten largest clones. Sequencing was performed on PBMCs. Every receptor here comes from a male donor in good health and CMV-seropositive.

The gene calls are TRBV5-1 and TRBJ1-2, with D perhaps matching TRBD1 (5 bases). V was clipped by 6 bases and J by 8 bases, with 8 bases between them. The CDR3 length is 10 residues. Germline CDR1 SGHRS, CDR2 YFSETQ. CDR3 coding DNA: TGCGCCAGCACCAGGGCCGGCTACACCTTC. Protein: CASTRAGYTF.

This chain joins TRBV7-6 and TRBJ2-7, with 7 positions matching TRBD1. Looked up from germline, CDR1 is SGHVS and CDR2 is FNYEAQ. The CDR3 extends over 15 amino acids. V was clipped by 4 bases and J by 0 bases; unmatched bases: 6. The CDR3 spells CASSSEGASSYEQYF. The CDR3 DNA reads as TGTGCCAGCAGCTCAGAGGGGGCGAGCTCCTACGAGCAGTACTTC.

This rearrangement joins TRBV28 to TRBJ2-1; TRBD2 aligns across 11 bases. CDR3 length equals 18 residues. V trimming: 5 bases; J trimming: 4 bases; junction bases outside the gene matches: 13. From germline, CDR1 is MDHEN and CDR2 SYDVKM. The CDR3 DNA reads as TGTGCCAGCAGTGCGGGACTAGCGGAGGATGGCCCTTACAATGAGCAGTTCTTC. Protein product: CASSAGLAEDGPYNEQFF.

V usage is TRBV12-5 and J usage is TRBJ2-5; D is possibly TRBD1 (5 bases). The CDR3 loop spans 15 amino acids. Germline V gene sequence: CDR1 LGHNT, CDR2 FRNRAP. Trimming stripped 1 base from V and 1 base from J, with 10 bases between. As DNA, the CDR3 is TGTGCTAGTGGTTTGGCAGACAGTACCCAAGAGACCCAGTACTTC. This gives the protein CASGLADSTQETQYF. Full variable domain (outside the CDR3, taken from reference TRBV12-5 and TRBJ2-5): DARVTQTPRHKVTEMGQEVTMRCQPILGHNTVFWYRQTMMQGLELLAYFRNRAPLDDSGMPKDRFSAEMPDATLATLKIQPSEPRDSAVYFCASGLADSTQETQYFGPGTRLLVL.

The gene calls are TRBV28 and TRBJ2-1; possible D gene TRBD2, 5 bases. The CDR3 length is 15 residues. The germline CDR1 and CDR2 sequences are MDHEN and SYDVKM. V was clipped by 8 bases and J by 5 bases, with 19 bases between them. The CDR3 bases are TGTGCCAGCTGGGCCCCGGGGAGCGGAAACAATGAGCAGTTCTTC. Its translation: CASWAPGSGNNEQFF.

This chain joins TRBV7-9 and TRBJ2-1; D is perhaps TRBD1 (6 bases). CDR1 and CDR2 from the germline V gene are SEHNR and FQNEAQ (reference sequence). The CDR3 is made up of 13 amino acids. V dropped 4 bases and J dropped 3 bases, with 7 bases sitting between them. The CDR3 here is CASSSQGYNEQFF. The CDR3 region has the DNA TGTGCCAGCAGCTCACAGGGCTACAATGAGCAGTTCTTC.

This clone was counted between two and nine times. The CDR3 nucleotides are TGTGCCAGCAACCCCAGGTCCGCACACAAAAACATTCAGTACTTC. Its translation is CASNPRSAHKNIQYF. The chain links TRBV5-6 to TRBJ2-4, with D uncertain. The CDR3 spans 15 residues. From germline, CDR1 is SGHDT and CDR2 YYEEEE. V lost 6 bases to trimming and J lost 3 bases, with 16 bases between them.

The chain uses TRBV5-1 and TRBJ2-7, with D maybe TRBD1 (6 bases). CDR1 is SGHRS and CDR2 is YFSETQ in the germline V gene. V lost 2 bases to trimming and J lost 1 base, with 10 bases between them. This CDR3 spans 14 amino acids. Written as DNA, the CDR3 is TGCGCCAGCAGCTTCACAGGGTTTTCCTACGAGCAGTACTTC. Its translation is CASSFTGFSYEQYF.

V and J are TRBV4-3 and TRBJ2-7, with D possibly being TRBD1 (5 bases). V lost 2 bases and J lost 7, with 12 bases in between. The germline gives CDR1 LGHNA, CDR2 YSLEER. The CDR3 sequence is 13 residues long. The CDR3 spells CASSQSRVGEQYF. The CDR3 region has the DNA TGCGCCAGCAGCCAAAGCAGGGTGGGGGAGCAGTACTTC.

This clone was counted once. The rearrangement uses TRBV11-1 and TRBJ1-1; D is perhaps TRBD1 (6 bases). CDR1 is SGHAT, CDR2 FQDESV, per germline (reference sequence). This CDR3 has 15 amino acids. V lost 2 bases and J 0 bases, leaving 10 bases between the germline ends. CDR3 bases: TGTGCCAGCAGCTTATCCGGACAGATGAACACTGAAGCTTTCTTT. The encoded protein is CASSLSGQMNTEAFF.

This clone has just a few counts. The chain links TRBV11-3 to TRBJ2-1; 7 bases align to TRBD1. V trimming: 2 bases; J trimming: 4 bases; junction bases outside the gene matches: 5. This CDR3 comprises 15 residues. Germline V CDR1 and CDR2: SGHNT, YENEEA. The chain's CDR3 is CASSLLPGQYNEQFF. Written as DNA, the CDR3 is TGTGCCAGCAGCTTATTACCGGGACAGTACAATGAGCAGTTCTTC.

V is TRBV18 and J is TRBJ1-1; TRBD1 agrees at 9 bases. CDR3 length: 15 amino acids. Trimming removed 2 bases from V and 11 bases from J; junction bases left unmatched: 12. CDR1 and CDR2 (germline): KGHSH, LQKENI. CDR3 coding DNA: TGTGCCAGCTCACCAGTCCGGGACAGGGACCAGGGGGCTTTCTTT. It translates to CASSPVRDRDQGAFF.

CDR3 protein: CASSKPGLAGDTYEQYF. CDR3 nucleotide sequence: TGCGCCAGCAGCAAACCGGGACTAGCGGGGGATACCTACGAGCAGTACTTC. J is TRBJ2-5 and V is TRBV5-1; 14 bases are a match to TRBD2. The last part of the DNA fits TRBJ2-7 better; the J call may be wrong. Germline V CDR1 and CDR2: SGHRS, YFSETQ. The CDR3 length is 17 residues.

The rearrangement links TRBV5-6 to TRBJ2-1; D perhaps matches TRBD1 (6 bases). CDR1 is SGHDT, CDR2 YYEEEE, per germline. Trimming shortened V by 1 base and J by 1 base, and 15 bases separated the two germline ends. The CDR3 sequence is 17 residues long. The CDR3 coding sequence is TGTGCCAGCAGCTTGTATGGGGGCGAAACATCCTACAATGAGCAGTTCTTC. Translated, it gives CASSLYGGETSYNEQFF.

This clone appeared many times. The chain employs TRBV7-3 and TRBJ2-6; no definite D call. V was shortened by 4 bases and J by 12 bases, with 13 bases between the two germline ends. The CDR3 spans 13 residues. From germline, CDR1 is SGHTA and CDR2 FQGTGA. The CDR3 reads CASSSRGERVLTF. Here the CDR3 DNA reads TGTGCCAGCAGCTCCCGTGGAGAGCGCGTCCTGACTTTC.

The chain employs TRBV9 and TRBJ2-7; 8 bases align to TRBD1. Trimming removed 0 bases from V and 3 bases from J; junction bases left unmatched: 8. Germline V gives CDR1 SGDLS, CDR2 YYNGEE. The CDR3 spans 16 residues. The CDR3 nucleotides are TGTGCCAGCAGCGTAGCGGGTAACAGGGGGAACTACGAGCAGTACTTC. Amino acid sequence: CASSVAGNRGNYEQYF.

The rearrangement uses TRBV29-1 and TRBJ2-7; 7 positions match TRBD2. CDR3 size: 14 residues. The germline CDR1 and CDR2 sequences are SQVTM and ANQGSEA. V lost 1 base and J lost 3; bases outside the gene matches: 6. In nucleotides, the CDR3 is TGCAGCGTTGAAGTCAGAGCGGGGATCTACGAGCAGTACTTC. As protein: CSVEVRAGIYEQYF.